The 15 T cell receptor beta chains listed next were all sequenced from one sample in a study of blood T cell repertoires in COVID-19 (dated by TCRdb to about 2020). The method behind the library was the immunoSEQ multiplex PCR assay. TCRdb took over this immuneACCESS table, retaining in-frame rearrangements with V and J assigned. Such tables are incomplete; in checked studies, under half of the missing clones stem from an unresolved V gene, and the remainder is unexplained. The sample profile shows tens of thousands of clones; around nine tenths of them were found once. Of the sample, 8.5% is held by the ten largest clones. The source material was peripheral blood. All receptors come from a human donor in a cohort sampled during active COVID-19.

This clone has just one count. The chain is built from TRBV5-1 and TRBJ2-6, with 7 positions matching TRBD1. Germline V CDR1 and CDR2: SGHRS, YFSETQ. The CDR3 length is 17 residues. Trimming at V came to 3 bases and at J to 0 bases, leaving 6 bases not matched to a gene. The CDR3 sequence is CASSSQGFSSGANVLTF. The CDR3 DNA sequence: TGCGCCAGCAGCTCACAGGGGTTTAGCTCTGGGGCCAACGTCCTGACTTTC.

This clone has a handful of counts. J is TRBJ1-1 and V is TRBV5-1; a weak D match, TRBD1 (6 bases). Deletions cut 4 bases from V and 1 base from J, with 23 bases between. CDR3 length equals 18 residues. Germline-derived CDR1 and CDR2 are SGHRS and YFSETQ. The CDR3 DNA reads as TGCGCCAGCAGCCTCGACAGGTGGAGCAGCCGAAAGAACACTGAAGCTTTCTTT. It is translated as CASSLDRWSSRKNTEAFF.

The chain has TRBV28 and TRBJ1-2; weak D call: TRBD1 (5 bases). The CDR3 is made up of 13 amino acids. Trimming took 7 bases from V and 4 from J, leaving 13 bases between them. Per the germline V gene, CDR1 is MDHEN and CDR2 is SYDVKM. The CDR3 nucleotides are TGTGCCAGCACCCGGACACCCGTCTATGGCTACACCTTC. Residues: CASTRTPVYGYTF.

The gene calls are TRBV18 and TRBJ1-4, with D possibly being TRBD1 (6 bases). This CDR3 is built from 18 residues. With 1 base removed from V and 8 bases from J, the gap between germline ends came to 23 bases. Germline CDR1 reads KGHSH; CDR2 reads LQKENI. The CDR3 loop reads CASSPRRAPGHPGEKLFF. The CDR3 bases are TGTGCCAGCTCACCACGAAGGGCTCCGGGACACCCGGGGGAAAAACTGTTTTTT.

About this clone itself: Mismatch with germline at one junction end may stem from a read error. The chain recombines TRBV6-1 with TRBJ1-3; 7 bases fit TRBD1. The CDR3 loop spans 18 amino acids. Germline lookup yields CDR1 MNHNS and CDR2 SASEGT. CDR3 nucleotide sequence: TGTGCCAGCCGTGACATTTTGGGGACAGTCAAAGGTGGAAACACCATATATTTT. Its protein product is CASRDILGTVKGGNTIYF.

The chain couples TRBV5-8 to TRBJ2-5; 13 nucleotides align to TRBD2. There are 19 residues in the CDR3. CDR1 is SGHTS, CDR2 YDEGEE, per germline. The V and J ends lost 0 bases and 1 base, in that order; junction bases with no gene match: 9. The CDR3 here is CASSLVYGLAGVRQETQYF. For the CDR3, the DNA is TGTGCCAGCAGCTTGGTCTACGGACTAGCGGGGGTCCGCCAAGAGACCCAGTACTTC.

The rearrangement links TRBV30 to TRBJ1-5; D not certain. Trimming pared 5 bases from V and 2 bases from J, leaving 19 bases between. Germline V gives CDR1 GTSNPN, CDR2 SVGIG (reference sequence). This CDR3 is 16 amino acids long. CDR3 amino acids: CAWGPRRVIGNQPQHF. As DNA, the CDR3 is TGTGCCTGGGGCCCTCGGCGGGTAATTGGCAATCAGCCCCAGCATTTT.

V and J are TRBV14 and TRBJ2-7; a weak D match, TRBD1 (6 bases). The CDR3 spans 14 residues. V gave up 0 bases and J gave up 6 bases, with 12 bases separating them. CDR1 and CDR2 (germline): SGHDN, FVKESK. The CDR3 loop reads CASSQELRGSEQYF. Here the CDR3 DNA reads TGTGCCAGCAGCCAAGAGCTCAGGGGTTCCGAGCAGTACTTC.

This chain joins TRBV4-1 and TRBJ1-2; D might be TRBD1 (5 bases). The V gene lost 5 bases and the J gene lost 6 bases, with 16 bases spanning the gap. Germline CDR1 MGHRA, CDR2 YSYEKL. The CDR3 length is 14 residues. CDR3 coding DNA: TGCGCCAGCAGCGGAGGGCAGGGTAATAATGGCTACACCTTC. It translates to CASSGGQGNNGYTF.

The chain has TRBV7-8 and TRBJ2-1; 10 bases map to TRBD1. This CDR3 has 24 residues. Trimming at V came to 5 bases and at J to 7 bases, leaving 35 bases not matched to a gene. In germline, CDR1 is SGHVS, CDR2 FQNEAQ. The CDR3 region has the DNA TGTGCCAGCAGCCCCATTATGGACAGGGGAAGGTGTAGGGACAGGGGAAGGTGTAGGAATGAGCAGTTCTTC. Translated: CASSPIMDRGRCRDRGRCRNEQFF.

CDR3 region: CASSLGKFGAGSGANVLTF. The CDR3 DNA reads TGTGCCAGCAGCTTAGGGAAGTTTGGGGCGGGGTCTGGGGCCAACGTCCTGACTTTC. V and J are TRBV11-2 and TRBJ2-6; D possibly corresponds to TRBD2 (6 bases). Germline values: CDR1 SGHAT, CDR2 FQNNGV. This CDR3 has 19 amino acids. Trimming took 1 base from V and 1 from J, leaving 17 bases between them. The complete variable domain, with remaining parts taken from reference TRBV11-2 and TRBJ2-6, reads EAGVAQSPRYKIIEKRQSVAFWCNPISGHATLYWYQQILGQGPKLLIQFQNNGVVDDSQLPKDRFSAERLKGVDSTLKIQPAKLEDSAVYLCASSLGKFGAGSGANVLTFGAGSRLTVL.

The chain combines TRBV6-6 with TRBJ2-7; TRBD1 matches at 7 bases. This CDR3 region has 13 residues. The J segment lost 2 bases and the V segment lost 4 bases, leaving 2 bases of the junction unmatched. Germline loops: CDR1 MNHNY, CDR2 SVGAGI (reference sequence). Here the CDR3 reads CASSSGQTYEQYF. DNA for the CDR3: TGTGCCAGCAGTTCGGGACAGACCTACGAGCAGTACTTC.

The chain links TRBV20-1 to TRBJ2-7; D may be TRBD1 (5 bases). The CDR3 is made up of 11 amino acids. Germline V gene sequence: CDR1 DFQATT, CDR2 SNEGSKA (reference sequence). Between the trimmed V and J ends, which lost 5 bases and 3 bases, there was a span of 8 bases. The DNA for the CDR3 is TGCAGTGCTCGTCAGGGCTACGAGCAGTACTTC. Its protein product is CSARQGYEQYF.

The chain uses TRBV2 and TRBJ1-5; D gene uncertain. This CDR3 region has 13 residues. V was cut by 6 bases and J by 4 bases, with 10 bases left in between. CDR1 SNHLY and CDR2 FYNNEI come from the germline V gene. CDR3: CASRAGSNQPQHF. The CDR3, as DNA: TGTGCCAGCAGGGCCGGGAGTAATCAGCCCCAGCATTTT. The variable domain in full, with the rest retrieved from reference TRBV2 and TRBJ1-5, is EPEVTQTPSHQVTQMGQEVILRCVPISNHLYFYWYRQILGQKVEFLVSFYNNEISEKSEIFDDQFSVERPDGSNFTLKIRSTKLEDSAMYFCASRAGSNQPQHFGDGTRLSIL.

The rearrangement links TRBV11-2 to TRBJ1-1, with D tentatively TRBD1 (5 bases). The CDR3 runs 17 residues. Germline values: CDR1 SGHAT, CDR2 FQNNGV. The V gene lost 1 base and the J gene lost 6 bases, with 21 bases spanning the gap. The CDR3 DNA is TGTGCCAGCAGCTTAGGGGATTTCGGCAGGGTTAGGCCTGAAGCTTTCTTT. Its protein is CASSLGDFGRVRPEAFF.